This TCR beta chain was retrieved from a study of control samples from healthy donors and cancer patients. Germline CDR1 reads LGHNA; CDR2 reads YSLEER. V lost 0 bases to trimming and J lost 7 bases, with 19 bases between them. This CDR3 is built from 16 residues. The method was immunoSEQ multiplex PCR; TCRdb's version includes in-frame clones alone and lacks a portion of them. This sample's table has 150,000 to 200,000 clones. The chain is built from TRBV4-3 and TRBJ2-7, with D perhaps matching TRBD1 (5 bases). The receptor's source is a woman in her 30s in good health. The sample was blood. The CDR3 loop reads CASSQDALQGQREQYF. The CDR3 region has the DNA TGCGCCAGCAGCCAAGATGCGCTCCAAGGACAACGGGAGCAGTACTTC.